Listed below are T cell receptor beta chains from one sample, sequenced in a study of brain T cells in children with intractable seizures. Sequenced by immunoSEQ multiplex PCR; TCRdb stores in-frame clones only, minus some. The profile covers 340,000 or so clones, with over 90% appearing a single time and around 6% taken by the ten largest. The input for sequencing was peripheral blood, taken approximately 5 months after surgery. The source of these receptors is a boy under two years old with tuberous sclerosis and intractable seizures. The CDR3 runs from the conserved cysteine through the conserved F or W. The D gene is left open where the match is weak. Part of the rows lack a size; the others show once, few, many or a class for expanded clones.

TRBV12-3/TRBV12-4	NA	NA	TRBJ2-5	TGTGCCAGCAGTTTAGGTCAGAAAGAGACCCAGTACTTC	CASSLGQKETQYF
TRBV11-2	NA	TRBD2	TRBJ2-1	TGTGCCAGCAGCTTAGAAGTGACTAGCGGGGGGCATGAGCAGTTCTTC	CASSLEVTSGGHEQFF
TRBV11-2	NA	TRBD2	TRBJ2-7	TGTGCCAGCAGCTTGGTTGATGGACTAGCTTACGAGCAGTACTTC	CASSLVDGLAYEQYF
TRBV9	NA	NA	TRBJ2-1	TGTGCCAGCAGCTGGTCAACGGGGCGGTACAATGAGCAGTTCTTC	CASSWSTGRYNEQFF
TRBV7-9	once	NA	TRBJ1-4	TGTGCCAGCAGCTCCCCGGCGACTGAAAAACTGTTTTTT	CASSSPATEKLFF
TRBV19	NA	NA	TRBJ1-1	TGTGCCAGTAGTATTAGACAGATGAACACTGAAGCTTTCTTT	CASSIRQMNTEAFF
TRBV20-1	NA	NA	TRBJ2-7	TGCAGTGCTAGTCTGCCAGTAAGCTCCTACGAGCAGTACTTC	CSASLPVSSYEQYF
TRBV20-1	NA	TRBD1	TRBJ2-3	TGCAGTGCGAGTCGTGAGGACAGGGGGCCGGGGGATACGCAGTATTTT	CSASREDRGPGDTQYF
TRBV24-1	NA	NA	TRBJ1-2	TGTGCCACCAGTGATTACACAGGGAGCTACACCTTC	CATSDYTGSYTF
TRBV12-3/TRBV12-4	NA	NA	TRBJ1-2	TGTGCCAGCAGTTTAAGGAGGGGCTATGGCTACACCTTC	CASSLRRGYGYTF
TRBV7-2	NA	NA	TRBJ1-5	TGTGCCAGCAGCCCTGCTGGGGGGCATCAGCCCCAGCATTTT	CASSPAGGHQPQHF
TRBV13	NA	NA	TRBJ2-7	TGTGCCAGCAGCTCGACGACTAGAAACGAGCAGTACTTC	CASSSTTRNEQYF
TRBV29-1	NA	NA	TRBJ2-1	TGCAGCGTTGAAGAAGAGGGGGGGGCCTACAATGAGCAGTTCTTC	CSVEEEGGAYNEQFF
TRBV19	once	TRBD2	TRBJ2-1	TGTGCCAGTAGTATAGAGCCAGCGGGGGGCTACAATGAGCAGTTCTTC	CASSIEPAGGYNEQFF
TRBV6-5	NA	NA	TRBJ1-2	TGTGCCAGCAGTTACTCGGCAGATTCTTATGGCTACACCTTC	CASSYSADSYGYTF
TRBV5-5	NA	TRBD1	TRBJ2-7	TGTGCCAGCAGCGTGGGACAGGGAGCGGGCGAGCAGTACTTC	CASSVGQGAGEQYF